This T cell receptor (beta chain) was obtained from a study of blood T cell repertoires in COVID-19 (dated by TCRdb to about 2020). With respect to the entire study: The collaborator samples originated in the United States, Italy and Spain and spanned the acute and convalescent phases of COVID-19. Where available, HLA class I and class II types were taken from metadata supplied by the sample provider and were not determined by assay-based typing. The material from the prospective study consisted of cDNA or gDNA derived from T cells, B-cell-depleted T cells, or PBMCs. The samples were drawn from the first 160 participants of the ongoing ImmuneRACE study and from over 950 subjects provided by 6 global collaborators. The repertoires were released in a freely available public database intended as a resource for research on the immune response to SARS-CoV-2. The sample metadata nearly always contained a de-identified subject ID, COVID-19 status, age in years and sex. Subjects who had been exposed to COVID-19, were actively infected with it, or had recovered from it provided the deeply sampled blood TCRbeta repertoires that made up the dataset. General study outcomes and caveats: The amount of clinical and demographic metadata varied by source and participant and was provided uncurated.

With respect to this clone: The antigen it recognizes is unknown. No much larger clonotype is one base removed from it; base qualities were not supplied.

TCRbeta CDR3 regions were amplified from genomic DNA by means of the immunoSEQ Assay, a bias-controlled multiplex PCR. In the original analysis: Within the assay, amplification of reference gene primers was used to estimate how many nucleated cells each sample contained. To quantify the absolute abundance of each unique TCRbeta CDR3 rearrangement, sequence reads were collapsed and filtered. Productive Simpson clonality was computed per sample as the square root of Simpson's diversity index over productive rearrangements. The immuneACCESS repertoire file appears here via TCRdb, limited to in-frame rearrangements. These files lack a portion of the clones; in checked studies, under half of the deficit traces to unresolved V genes, and the cause of the others is not known. That table gives V, J and clone size, and the DNA gave D and trimming. The sample data list roughly 100,000 clones, and approximately 84% of these were observed just once. The top ten clones comprise 9.9% of the sample.

The germline V gene provides CDR1 MGHRA and CDR2 YSYEKL. V is pruned by 0 bases and J by 7 bases, leaving 3 bases of the junction without a gene match. The CDR3 runs 16 residues from the cysteine to the phenylalanine. CDR3 DNA is the only sequence kept; it has 48 bases, read in frame from the first base. Whole blood was collected in K2EDTA tubes by collaborating institutions according to the institutions' own protocols. Collaborator samples were shipped for TCRbeta analysis as frozen whole blood, isolated PBMCs, or DNA extracted from either sample type. The clonotype was recovered from a middle-aged man with active or convalescent COVID-19. Sample: peripheral blood. The rearrangement combines TRBV4-1 with TRBJ1-6, with TRBD1 matching 10 junction bases. The CDR3 corresponds to CASSQELGQGNSPLHF. The nucleotides read TGCGCCAGCAGCCAAGAATTGGGACAGGGGAATTCACCCCTCCACTTT.